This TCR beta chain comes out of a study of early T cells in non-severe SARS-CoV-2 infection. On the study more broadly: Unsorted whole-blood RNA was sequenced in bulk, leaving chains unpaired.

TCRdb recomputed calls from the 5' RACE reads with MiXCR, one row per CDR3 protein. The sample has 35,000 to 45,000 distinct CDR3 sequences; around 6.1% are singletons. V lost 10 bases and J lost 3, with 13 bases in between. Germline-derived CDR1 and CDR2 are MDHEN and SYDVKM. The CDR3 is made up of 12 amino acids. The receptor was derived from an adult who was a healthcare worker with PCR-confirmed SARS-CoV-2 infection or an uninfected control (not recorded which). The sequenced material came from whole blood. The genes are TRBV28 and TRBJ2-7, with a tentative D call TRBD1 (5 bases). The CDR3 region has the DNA TGTGCCATTCAGAAACAGGTCTACGAGCAGTACTTC. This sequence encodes CAIQKQVYEQYF.